This TCR beta chain comes out of a study of blood T cell repertoires in COVID-19. CDR3 length equals 13 residues. Germline CDR1 and CDR2: SNHLY and FYNNEI. The V end was cut by 7 bases, the J end by 2 bases, with 12 bases between. Here immunoSEQ multiplex PCR was the method, and the copy in TCRdb shows in-frame clones only, minus some. The sample lists 200,000 to 250,000 clones; around 80% were seen once. The chain employs TRBV2 and TRBJ2-7; D might be TRBD2 (5 bases). This clonotype was obtained from a young man with acute COVID-19. Sequencing input: PBMCs or T cells enriched from blood (not recorded which). CDR3 sequence (DNA): TGTGCCAGCAAAGTGATTAGCGCCTACGAGCAGTACTTC. Protein: CASKVISAYEQYF.